This passage covers 8 T cell receptor beta chains from one sample sequenced in a study of blood T cell repertoires in COVID-19. Data came from immunoSEQ multiplex PCR; TCRdb stores just in-frame clones and leaves some out. The table lists some 240,000 clones, 75% to 85% of them singletons. Sequenced input: peripheral blood. Receptors were obtained from a woman in her forties who had recovered from COVID-19.

V is TRBV28 and J is TRBJ1-1, with unresolved D. The CDR3 consists of 14 residues. Trimming pared 3 bases from V and 2 bases from J, leaving 10 bases between. Germline lookup yields CDR1 MDHEN and CDR2 SYDVKM. The CDR3 region is CASSFALANTEAFF. The CDR3 region has the DNA TGTGCCAGCAGTTTCGCCCTGGCTAACACTGAAGCTTTCTTT.

V is TRBV18 and J is TRBJ1-2; D is unresolved. The V end was cut by 11 bases, the J end by 3 bases, with 16 bases between. The germline V gene encodes CDR1 KGHSH and CDR2 LQKENI. The CDR3 is made up of 13 amino acids. The CDR3 DNA follows: TGTGCCTCCGAGGGCCAGGAGGACTATGGCTACACCTTC. Amino acids: CASEGQEDYGYTF.

The chain couples TRBV3-1 (or the pseudogene TRBV3-2) to TRBJ2-5; 9 bases are a match to TRBD1. V dropped 3 bases and J dropped 0; count of bases not matched to a gene: 5. This CDR3 is 16 amino acids long. Germline values: CDR1 LGHDT, CDR2 YNNKEL (reference sequence). The CDR3 DNA follows: TGTGCCAGCAGCCAGCGCGACAGGGGGTACCAAGAGACCCAGTACTTC. Encoded protein: CASSQRDRGYQETQYF.

The J gene is TRBJ2-5, the V gene TRBV2; D is possibly TRBD2 (6 bases). Trimming took 6 bases from V and 3 from J, leaving 11 bases between them. This CDR3 spans 13 amino acids. Germline V CDR1 and CDR2: SNHLY, FYNNEI. The CDR3 DNA reads as TGTGCCAGCAGGGCGGGGCATGAAGAGACCCAGTACTTC. This encodes CASRAGHEETQYF.

The chain employs TRBV4-3 and TRBJ1-1; unclear D gene. Trimming stripped 0 bases from V and 0 bases from J, with 14 bases between. The germline V gene has CDR1 LGHNA and CDR2 YSLEER. There are 17 residues in the CDR3. The CDR3 region is CASSQDSSGIVNTEAFF. As DNA, the CDR3 is TGCGCCAGCAGCCAAGATTCTTCCGGTATCGTGAACACTGAAGCTTTCTTT.

This chain uses TRBV6-2 or TRBV6-3 with TRBJ2-5; TRBD1 aligns across 7 bases. Germline V gene lookup returns CDR1 MNHEY and CDR2 SVGEGT. V lost 0 bases and J lost 2; bases outside the gene matches: 9. The CDR3 sequence is 17 residues long. CDR3 DNA: TGTGCCAGCAGTTACTCGGAAACAGGGGACCCACAAGAGACCCAGTACTTC. Protein: CASSYSETGDPQETQYF.

In DNA, the CDR3 is TGTGCCAGCAGCTATTCACGCGCTGGAGAATATGGCTACACCTTC. Protein product: CASSYSRAGEYGYTF. V usage is TRBV7-2 and J usage is TRBJ1-2; D ambiguous. The CDR3 consists of 15 residues. With 4 bases removed from V and 5 bases from J, the gap between germline ends came to 17 bases. Germline CDR1 and CDR2: SGHTA and FQGNSA.

This clone has more than one count but fewer than ten. The chain combines TRBV7-2 with TRBJ1-5; maybe TRBD1 (5 bases). Trimming stripped 6 bases from V and 3 bases from J, with 15 bases between. The CDR3 runs to 15 residues. The germline gives CDR1 SGHTA, CDR2 FQGNSA. The CDR3 DNA sequence: TGTGCCAGCAGTTTCAGGGTTGGGTACAATCAGCCCCAGCATTTT. It yields the protein CASSFRVGYNQPQHF.